These 29 T cell receptor beta chains share one sample of origin, sequenced in a study of blood T cell repertoires in COVID-19. Sequenced by immunoSEQ multiplex PCR; TCRdb stores in-frame clones only, minus some. The sample holds 120,000 to 150,000 clones, 87% seen once. Source material: peripheral blood. These receptor sequences come from a man aged 45-60 years who had recovered from COVID-19.

This chain joins TRBV2 and TRBJ2-1, with 9 bases identical to TRBD1. V shed 5 bases and J 6 bases; nucleotides not matched to a gene: 5. Germline-derived CDR1 and CDR2 are SNHLY and FYNNEI. The CDR3 is made up of 14 amino acids. The CDR3, as DNA: TGTGCCAGCAGTCGGGACAGGGTTATCAATGAGCAGTTCTTC. It translates to CASSRDRVINEQFF.

Here the CDR3 reads CASSQAGAGEQYF. Here the CDR3 DNA reads TGTGCCAGCAGTCAAGCGGGGGCGGGCGAGCAGTACTTC. The chain employs TRBV7-9 and TRBJ2-7; 8 bases are a match to TRBD2. The germline V gene encodes CDR1 SEHNR and CDR2 FQNEAQ (reference sequence). With V trimmed by 6 bases and J by 6 bases, 7 bases remained unmatched. CDR3 length: 13 residues. Combining the CDR3 with reference TRBV7-9 and TRBJ2-7 gives the whole variable domain DTGVSQNPRHKITKRGQNVTFRCDPISEHNRLYWYRQTLGQGPEFLTYFQNEAQLEKSRLLSDRFSAERPKGSFSTLEIQRTEQGDSAMYLCASSQAGAGEQYFGPGTRLTVT.

The rearrangement uses TRBV5-1 and TRBJ1-4; 7 bases line up with TRBD1. The germline V gene encodes CDR1 SGHRS and CDR2 YFSETQ. The CDR3 sequence is 14 residues long. V dropped 3 bases and J dropped 8; count of bases not matched to a gene: 7. The CDR3 is CASSSTGLEEKLFF. The CDR3 DNA sequence: TGCGCCAGCAGCTCGACAGGGCTGGAGGAAAAACTGTTTTTT.

This clone showed up just once. The V call is TRBV3-1 (or the pseudogene TRBV3-2), the J call TRBJ2-1; a possible D gene is TRBD2 (5 bases). Germline CDR1 reads LGHDT; CDR2 reads YNNKEL (reference sequence). This CDR3 has 14 residues. V gave up 7 bases and J gave up 0 bases, with 10 bases separating them. In DNA form, the CDR3 reads TGTGCCAGCATGGACTCAAGCTCCTACAATGAGCAGTTCTTC. Its translation: CASMDSSSYNEQFF.

This clone was seen only once. CDR3 amino acids: CASSKGTEDYEQYF. DNA for the CDR3: TGCGCCAGCAGCAAAGGGACAGAAGACTACGAGCAGTACTTC. V and J are TRBV5-1 and TRBJ2-7; 7 nucleotides match TRBD1. The CDR3 extends over 14 amino acids. Unmatched junction bases numbered 7, after V lost 4 bases and J lost 3 bases. Germline-derived CDR1 and CDR2 are SGHRS and YFSETQ.

This clone occurred a few times. V gene TRBV28 combines with J gene TRBJ1-5, with D maybe TRBD1 (5 bases). Trimming removed 7 bases at V and 4 bases at J, with 11 bases between. CDR1 is MDHEN and CDR2 is SYDVKM in the germline V gene. The CDR3 loop spans 13 amino acids. The DNA for the CDR3 is TGTGCCAGCACCCCCGGGGGAAATCAGCCCCAGCATTTT. This codes for CASTPGGNQPQHF.

The rearrangement uses TRBV7-2 and TRBJ2-7; no clear D gene. CDR1 SGHTA and CDR2 FQGNSA come from the germline V gene. This CDR3 contains 13 residues. Trimming took off 5 bases at V and 3 bases at J, with 11 bases between the two ends. CDR3: CASSTQTSYEQYF. Here the CDR3 DNA reads TGTGCCAGCAGCACCCAAACGAGCTACGAGCAGTACTTC.

This clone was seen only once. The chain joins TRBV4-3 to TRBJ1-6, with D hard to call. The CDR3 consists of 17 residues. Trimming removed 0 bases from V and 10 bases from J, with 19 bases in between. Germline V gene data show CDR1 as LGHNA and CDR2 as YSLEER. This CDR3 reads CASSQDVVVTGESPLHF. The CDR3 bases are TGCGCCAGCAGCCAAGATGTCGTTGTCACCGGAGAATCACCCCTCCACTTT.

Here the CDR3 DNA reads TGTGCCAGTAGTACTAGCGGGGGGTTCCACAATGAGCAGTTCTTC. It is translated as CASSTSGGFHNEQFF. V usage is TRBV19 and J usage is TRBJ2-1; 11 bases are shared with TRBD2. In germline, CDR1 is LNHDA, CDR2 SQIVND (reference sequence). J gave up 5 bases and V 4 bases, and 4 bases lay outside the gene matches. The CDR3 has 15 residues.

The chain links TRBV9 to TRBJ1-1; D is unresolved. Trimming shortened V by 4 bases and J by 3 bases, and 10 bases separated the two germline ends. The CDR3 runs 13 residues. Germline values: CDR1 SGDLS, CDR2 YYNGEE. CDR3 DNA sequence: TGTGCCAGCAGCCCCAGTCGTGACACTGAAGCTTTCTTT. Translation: CASSPSRDTEAFF.

The chain recombines TRBV11-3 with TRBJ1-1, with D perhaps TRBD1 (5 bases). The germline V gene encodes CDR1 SGHNT and CDR2 YENEEA. The V end was cut by 4 bases, the J end by 3 bases, with 6 bases between. The length of the CDR3 is 12 residues. CDR3 sequence reads: CASSWGDTEAFF. The CDR3 DNA follows: TGTGCCAGCAGCTGGGGGGACACTGAAGCTTTCTTT.

This chain uses TRBV6-2 or TRBV6-3 with TRBJ1-1, with no clear D. Germline lookup yields CDR1 MNHEY and CDR2 SVGEGT. Trimming left V 5 bases short and J 11 bases short, with 12 bases between. The CDR3 is 11 amino acids. The CDR3 protein is CASSGGPWAFF. CDR3 coding DNA: TGTGCCAGCAGTGGCGGTCCTTGGGCTTTCTTT.

The genes are TRBV10-2 and TRBJ2-7, with D uncertain. The CDR3 extends over 14 amino acids. V dropped 0 bases and J dropped 2 bases, with 8 bases sitting between them. CDR1 WSHSY and CDR2 SAAADI come from the germline V gene. The CDR3 reads CASSESRQTYEQYF. Written as DNA, the CDR3 is TGCGCCAGCAGTGAGTCGAGGCAGACCTACGAGCAGTACTTC.

This chain links TRBV3-1 (or the pseudogene TRBV3-2) with TRBJ2-1, with a weak D call TRBD2 (5 bases). V lost 0 bases and J 6 bases, leaving 15 bases between the germline ends. This CDR3 spans 16 amino acids. Germline V gene data show CDR1 as LGHDT and CDR2 as YNNKEL (reference sequence). CDR3 sequence: CASSQDWPSAGNEQFF. The DNA of the CDR3 is TGTGCCAGCAGCCAAGACTGGCCGTCTGCGGGCAATGAGCAGTTCTTC.

The chain links TRBV10-3 to TRBJ2-1, with a weak D call TRBD1 (6 bases). This CDR3 contains 16 residues. V lost 5 bases and J 0 bases, leaving 14 bases between the germline ends. Germline CDR1 is ENHRY and CDR2 is SYGVKD. The CDR3 coding sequence is TGTGCCATCAGTACACAGGGTCAGAGCTCCTACAATGAGCAGTTCTTC. Translating it yields CAISTQGQSSYNEQFF.

The chain joins TRBV10-3 to TRBJ1-2; 10 nucleotides line up with TRBD1. This CDR3 has 19 amino acids. The junction had 12 bases not matched to a gene; V was cut back by 0 bases and J by 2 bases. Germline loops: CDR1 ENHRY, CDR2 SYGVKD. The CDR3 nucleotides read TGTGCCATCAGTGAGTCGATTTTTCGACAGGGGGCTGAAAACTATGGCTACACCTTC. It translates to CAISESIFRQGAENYGYTF.

V usage is TRBV6-5 and J usage is TRBJ1-2, with a weak D call TRBD1 (6 bases). The CDR3 length is 13 residues. Germline V gene data show CDR1 as MNHEY and CDR2 as SVGAGI. V lost 6 bases, J lost 6 bases, and 14 bases lay in between. CDR3 sequence: CASRKQSGDGYTF. The DNA for the CDR3 is TGTGCCAGCAGGAAACAATCAGGGGATGGCTACACCTTC.

The chain couples TRBV5-1 to TRBJ1-1; 7 bases align to TRBD1. Germline CDR1 is SGHRS and CDR2 is YFSETQ. The CDR3 sequence is 14 residues long. V was clipped by 2 bases and J by 1 base; unmatched bases: 2. The CDR3 DNA is TGCGCCAGCAGCTTCCCAGGGGGGAACACTGAAGCTTTCTTT. It translates to CASSFPGGNTEAFF.

This clone has just a few counts. The gene calls are TRBV6-5 and TRBJ1-1; the D is unclear. V was cut by 0 bases and J by 5 bases, with 7 bases left in between. CDR3 length: 13 residues. Germline V gene sequence: CDR1 MNHEY, CDR2 SVGAGI. CDR3 sequence reads: CASSYSSRTEAFF. The CDR3, as DNA: TGTGCCAGCAGTTACTCGAGCAGGACTGAAGCTTTCTTT.

The V gene is TRBV2, the J gene TRBJ1-4; no definite D call. This CDR3 comprises 13 residues. With 7 bases removed from V and 8 bases from J, the gap between germline ends came to 14 bases. Per the germline V gene, CDR1 is SNHLY and CDR2 is FYNNEI. CDR3 DNA sequence: TGTGCCAGCATTCTTAATACAGACGAAAAACTGTTTTTT. Amino acid sequence: CASILNTDEKLFF.

The chain employs TRBV11-2 and TRBJ2-2, with 9 nucleotides matching TRBD2. Germline lookup yields CDR1 SGHAT and CDR2 FQNNGV. V dropped 1 base and J dropped 6; count of bases not matched to a gene: 9. The CDR3 runs to 17 residues. The CDR3 DNA sequence: TGTGCCAGCAGCTTAGGGTTGGCGCGGGGGGGCCCCGGGGAGCTGTTTTTT. Its translation: CASSLGLARGGPGELFF.

The rearrangement uses TRBV19 and TRBJ2-7, with 7 bases aligning to TRBD2. The CDR3 runs 14 residues. Germline CDR1 LNHDA, CDR2 SQIVND (reference sequence). Germline trimming cut 5 bases from V and 6 bases from J; bases unmatched to any gene: 10. The CDR3 nucleotides are TGTGCCAGTAGTTCTACTAGCGCGGCGGGCGAGCAGTACTTC. Translation gives CASSSTSAAGEQYF.

The CDR3 reads CAWSVLSGDSPLHF. Written as DNA, the CDR3 is TGTGCCTGGAGTGTACTATCGGGGGATTCACCCCTCCACTTT. The chain has TRBV30 and TRBJ1-6, with a tentative D call TRBD1 (5 bases). Trimming pared 0 bases from V and 8 bases from J, leaving 11 bases between. The CDR3 is 14 residues long. CDR1 and CDR2 from the germline V gene are GTSNPN and SVGIG (reference sequence).

J is TRBJ1-1 and V is TRBV29-1, with D possibly matching TRBD1 (5 bases). V gave up 4 bases and J gave up 2 bases, with 11 bases separating them. This CDR3 is built from 13 residues. CDR1 and CDR2 from the germline V gene are SQVTM and ANQGSEA. This chain's CDR3 is CSVGGGLNTEAFF. In DNA, the CDR3 is TGCAGCGTTGGGGGGGGACTTAACACTGAAGCTTTCTTT. Full variable domain (missing parts from reference TRBV29-1 and TRBJ1-1): SAVISQKPSRDICQRGTSLTIQCQVDSQVTMMFWYRQQPGQSLTLIATANQGSEATYESGFVIDKFPISRPNLTFSTLTVSNMSPEDSSIYLCSVGGGLNTEAFFGQGTRLTVV.

This chain uses TRBV3-1 (or the pseudogene TRBV3-2) with TRBJ2-2, with 8 bases identical to TRBD2. The V and J ends lost 5 bases and 6 bases, in that order; junction bases with no gene match: 11. Germline CDR1 reads LGHDT; CDR2 reads YNNKEL (reference sequence). The CDR3 sequence is 16 residues long. CDR3 in amino acids: CASSELIAGTAGELFF. The CDR3 bases are TGTGCCAGCAGCGAATTAATAGCGGGGACCGCCGGGGAGCTGTTTTTT.

This sequence joins TRBV13 and TRBJ1-4; 7 bases are shared with TRBD1. The germline V gene encodes CDR1 PRHDT and CDR2 FYEKMQ (reference sequence). The trim removed 3 bases at V and 5 bases at J, leaving 6 bases unmatched. The CDR3 consists of 15 residues. The CDR3 nucleotides read TGTGCCAGCAGCTTCAGACAGGGAGAAAATGAAAAACTGTTTTTT. It codes for CASSFRQGENEKLFF.

The gene calls are TRBV6-5 and TRBJ1-3; D is undetermined. The CDR3 is made up of 15 amino acids. V shed 2 bases and J shed 0 bases, with 8 bases lying between them. Germline V gene sequence: CDR1 MNHEY, CDR2 SVGAGI. The CDR3 loop reads CASSYLRGSGNTIYF. The CDR3 DNA reads as TGTGCCAGCAGTTACCTCCGGGGCTCTGGAAACACCATATATTTT.

CDR3 in DNA: TGTGCCAGCAGACCCCTAGCGGGGGGGCGGACAGATACGCAGTATTTT. As protein: CASRPLAGGRTDTQYF. The gene calls are TRBV7-7 and TRBJ2-3; 12 nucleotides agree with TRBD2. From germline, CDR1 is SSHAT and CDR2 FNYEAQ (reference sequence). V lost 6 bases to trimming and J lost 3 bases; unmatched junction nucleotides: 7. CDR3 length equals 16 residues.

This sequence joins TRBV6-2 or TRBV6-3 and TRBJ2-3, with 13 bases aligning to TRBD2. V gave up 2 bases and J gave up 4 bases; unmatched junction bases: 6. The CDR3 has 17 residues. From germline, CDR1 is MNHEY and CDR2 SVGEGT. The CDR3 is CASSYRTSGGTADTQYF. CDR3 in DNA: TGTGCCAGCAGTTACCGGACTAGCGGGGGTACCGCAGATACGCAGTATTTT.